Below, one T cell receptor (beta chain) is given with its context. As yet, its antigen is unknown. This record belongs to a study of blood T cells in healthy people across ages. The use of a sample-barcoded 5' primer and a J-beta primer mix characterized a second PCR of roughly 6 to 11 cycles. Each cDNA molecule was tagged by a template-switch adaptor with 12 random nucleotides. Using its own MiXCR run on the 5' RACE reads, TCRdb lists one record per CDR3 protein. The sample has hundreds of thousands of distinct CDR3 sequences; 29% are singletons. The V and J ends lost 6 bases and 0 bases, in that order; junction bases with no gene match: 11. The CDR3 sequence is 17 residues long. Germline CDR1 and CDR2: MDHEN and SYDVKM. Study findings and constraints: The authors considered diversity estimates from one million T cells to be underestimates.

The sample taken for sequencing was blood. This chain links TRBV28 with TRBJ2-7, with 10 bases fitting TRBD2. This TCR was recovered from an elderly woman in good health. The CDR3 here is CASRITSGVTSSYEQYF. In DNA form, the CDR3 reads TGTGCCAGCAGGATTACTAGCGGGGTTACAAGCTCCTACGAGCAGTACTTC.